These T cell receptor beta chains were read from a single sample in a study of a mutant IDH1 vaccine in newly diagnosed glioma. No cognate antigen is known for these TCRs. TCRdb's table, derived via immunoSEQ multiplex PCR, lists solely in-frame clones and lacks some. The sample shows 60,000 or so clones, roughly 82% of them seen only once. The source material was PBMCs, sampled from a glioma patient whose treatment included an IDH1 peptide vaccine. The receptors come from a woman in her late teens or twenties with glioma. Some clones in this sample may be carry-over from other donors' samples. CDR3s include the opening cysteine and the closing phenylalanine or tryptophan. D genes are given only for firm matches. Expanded clones get a size class; other rows say once, few or many, or leave the size out.

V gene,clone size,D gene,J gene,CDR3 DNA,CDR3 protein
TRBV2,NA,TRBD1,TRBJ1-2,TGTGCCAGCAGACTCGACAGGGGTGGGGGATCCTATGGCTACACCTTC,CASRLDRGGGSYGYTF
TRBV9,NA,NA,TRBJ2-3,TGTGCCAGCAAGTATCCCAGCGACATACGGATCGGGCGGGCAGATACGCAGTATTTT,CASKYPSDIRIGRADTQYF
TRBV9,NA,TRBD1,TRBJ1-1,TGTGCCAGCAGCCCGACAGGGGCGAGGTCCACTGAAGCTTTCTTT,CASSPTGARSTEAFF
TRBV30,NA,NA,TRBJ2-5,TGTGCCTGGGGATACGCCGAGACCCAGTACTTC,CAWGYAETQYF
TRBV30,NA,NA,TRBJ2-7,TGTGCCTGGAAAGGACCCTACGAGCAGTACTTC,CAWKGPYEQYF
TRBV29-1,NA,NA,TRBJ1-1,TGCAGCGCCGCCGGAGGGAGGCTGCCTGAAGCTTTCTTT,CSAAGGRLPEAFF
TRBV7-2,NA,TRBD1,TRBJ1-2,TGTGCCAGCAGCTTAGTCAGGGGGGCGGGTGGCTACACCTTC,CASSLVRGAGGYTF
TRBV6-5,NA,NA,TRBJ2-1,TGTGCCAGCAAGAAACTTAGCGGAGGGGAGCAGTTCTTC,CASKKLSGGEQFF
TRBV11-2,NA,NA,TRBJ2-2,TGTGCCAGCAGCTTCTACGCGAACACCGGGGAGCTGTTTTTT,CASSFYANTGELFF
TRBV5-1,NA,NA,TRBJ2-7,TGCGCCAGCACCCCCCTTGAAGGCTCCGAGCAGTACTTC,CASTPLEGSEQYF
TRBV27,NA,NA,TRBJ1-4,TGTGCCAGCAGTCTTACAGGGAATGAAAAACTGTTTTTT,CASSLTGNEKLFF
TRBV19,NA,NA,TRBJ1-5,TGTGCCAGCAATGGTCCGGGTAGCAATCAGCCCCAGCATTTT,CASNGPGSNQPQHF
TRBV27,NA,NA,TRBJ1-3,TGTGCCAGCGCGAGAGGAAACACCATATATTTT,CASARGNTIYF
TRBV29-1,few,TRBD1,TRBJ1-2,TGCAGCGTACCCGACAGGGAGATGGCTAACTATGGCTACACCTTC,CSVPDREMANYGYTF
TRBV14,NA,NA,TRBJ1-2,TGTGCCAGCAGCCAAGCTAGGTGGCGTCCCATGGGGGCGCGACATAGTGGCTACACCTTC,CASSQARWRPMGARHSGYTF
TRBV18,NA,NA,TRBJ2-7,TGTGCCAGCTCACCGGCCTTGGGCGAGCAGTACTTC,CASSPALGEQYF
TRBV6-5,few,NA,TRBJ1-2,TGTGCCAGCAGTTACGTTGGGGGCGAGGGCTACACCTTC,CASSYVGGEGYTF
TRBV11-2,few,NA,TRBJ1-2,TGTGCCAGCAGCTTAGGGGCTGGGACTGGCTACACCTTC,CASSLGAGTGYTF
TRBV29-1,NA,TRBD1,TRBJ2-3,TGCAGCGTTACTGGGACAGACACTTCTTTGACAGATACGCAGTATTTT,CSVTGTDTSLTDTQYF
TRBV11-2,NA,TRBD1,TRBJ1-2,TGTGCCAGCAGCGAAAGGACAGGGGTCCCCGCTGGCTACACCTTC,CASSERTGVPAGYTF